A single sample gave rise to the 5 T cell receptor beta chains below, sequenced in a study of identical twins listed by TCRdb under 2016. Library preparation used 5' RACE. For sequencing, an Illumina HiSeq 2000 was employed. The public reads were quality trimmed at Q25 with fastp and then assembled into clones with MiXCR by TCRdb, keeping productive beta chains. Rows are combined by CDR3 protein, so each entry shows the most common genes and DNA. The sample table contains 250,000 to 350,000 distinct CDR3 sequences; only one count was recorded for about 8.1% of them. The top ten clones comprise approximately 2.1% of the sample. The same sample was also used in a study of yellow fever vaccine responses in identical twins.

The source material was memory (CD45RO+) T cells sorted from blood. Read against the paper, the sample's cell subset or site label means: CD45RO+ enriched T cells. The receptors derive from a woman between 18 and 29 years old in good health.

In its sample, this clonotype was seen many times. The chain joins TRBV20-1 to TRBJ1-5; 7 bases agree with TRBD1. V shed 3 bases, J shed 2 bases, and the junction held 7 bases outside the gene matches. The CDR3 runs to 15 residues. Per the germline V gene, CDR1 is DFQATT and CDR2 is SNEGSKA (reference sequence). In nucleotides, the CDR3 is TGCAGTGCTAGTGACCGGGACAGACGCAATCAGCCCCAGCATTTT. Amino acid sequence: CSASDRDRRNQPQHF.

In this sample, this clonotype turned up many times. V is TRBV28 and J is TRBJ1-6; D unresolved. Trimming shortened V by 3 bases and J by 9 bases, and 12 bases separated the two germline ends. The CDR3 extends over 14 amino acids. The germline V gene encodes CDR1 MDHEN and CDR2 SYDVKM. CDR3 residues: CASSFQTLGSPLHF. CDR3 in DNA: TGTGCCAGCAGTTTTCAAACTCTAGGTTCACCCCTCCACTTT.

This clonotype was found a few times. The rearrangement joins TRBV19 to TRBJ1-1; D may be TRBD1 (6 bases). Looked up from germline, CDR1 is LNHDA and CDR2 is SQIVND (reference sequence). The CDR3 runs to 13 residues. Trimming left V 3 bases short and J 3 bases short, with 8 bases between. The CDR3 region has the DNA TGTGCCAGTAGTATCTCAGGGGACACTGAAGCTTTCTTT. This gives the protein CASSISGDTEAFF.

The chain recombines TRBV28 with TRBJ2-3; 9 bases match TRBD2. The CDR3 has 15 amino acids. With 3 bases clipped from V and 4 bases from J, the junction kept 5 bases outside the gene matches. Germline V CDR1 and CDR2: MDHEN, SYDVKM. Here the CDR3 reads CASSFSGSRSDTQYF. CDR3 in DNA: TGTGCCAGCAGTTTTAGCGGGAGTCGGTCAGATACGCAGTATTTT.

The chain combines TRBV6-1 with TRBJ1-6, with D hard to call. The CDR3 runs 15 residues. V lost 6 bases to trimming and J lost 0 bases, with 9 bases between them. Germline assignment: CDR1 MNHNS and CDR2 SASEGT. DNA for the CDR3: TGTGCCAGCAGCGACCAAATCTCCTATAATTCACCCCTCCACTTT. Translation: CASSDQISYNSPLHF.